This T cell receptor beta chain was captured in a study of T-cell reconstitution after alpha-beta-depleted transplantation in children. TCRbeta library construction was performed incorporating unique molecular identifiers. MiXCR was run by TCRdb on the PCR reads, yielding one entry per CDR3 protein. This table holds 250,000 to 350,000 distinct CDR3 sequences, 9.9% found once. This clonotype was seen repeatedly, ten times or more. Germline V gene lookup returns CDR1 SGHTA and CDR2 FQGTGA. The CDR3 sequence is 14 residues long. The V end lost 0 bases, the J end lost 7 bases, and 9 bases lay between the germline ends.

The specimen was PBMCs from the stem cell graft donor, collected from the stem cell graft. The V call is TRBV7-3, the J call TRBJ2-2; D uncertain. This TCR came from a human donor who donated a stem cell graft to a child with SCID. DNA of the CDR3: TGTGCCAGCAGCTTAACCAAGGTCGTCGGGGAGCTGTTTTTT. Residues: CASSLTKVVGELFF.